The table lists the clone carrying this T cell receptor (beta chain) with a few counts. Its antigen is unidentified. Two oligonucleotides, mixed equimolar, formed the beta constant-region primer covering TRBC1 and TRBC2. Four rounds of PCR amplified the ligated cDNA using nested alpha and beta constant-region primers plus SP2. Via MiXCR, TCRdb re-called the UMI-ligation and nested PCR reads, giving one row per CDR3 protein. Among roughly 92,000 distinct CDR3 sequences listed, about 11% were seen once. Trimming at V came to 3 bases and at J to 5 bases, leaving 6 bases not matched to a gene. CDR1 and CDR2 from the germline V gene are ENHRY and SYGVKD. The CDR3 is 15 residues long. These data originate in a study of naive and memory T cell subsets. Study-wide results and limits: Naive repertoires, especially CD8, held a few larger clonotypes, possibly memory cells re-expressing CD45RA.

This sequence joins TRBV10-3 and TRBJ2-1, with 8 bases aligning to TRBD1. Sequences were obtained from naive CD4+ T cells from blood. The source is a human donor in good health. Written as DNA, the CDR3 is TGTGCCATCAGTGATCGGACAGGGACCCACAATGAGCAGTTCTTC. The encoded protein is CAISDRTGTHNEQFF.